The 12 T cell receptor beta chains presented below share a single source sample, sequenced in a study of blood T cell repertoires in COVID-19. This table comes from immunoSEQ multiplex PCR, and its TCRdb copy is limited to in-frame clones, with some not included. The sample yields approximately 140,000 clones, 70% to 90% seen once. Sequencing was done on a sample of peripheral blood. The origin of the receptors is a woman aged 60-70 years with acute or convalescent COVID-19.

This clone has a single count. The chain combines TRBV7-9 with TRBJ2-7; D uncertain. In germline, CDR1 is SEHNR, CDR2 FQNEAQ (reference sequence). The CDR3 is made up of 11 amino acids. V dropped 6 bases and J dropped 1 base, with 4 bases sitting between them. This CDR3 reads CASSPSYEQYF. As DNA, the CDR3 is TGTGCCAGCAGTCCATCCTACGAGCAGTACTTC.

This chain connects TRBV19 to TRBJ2-3; the D gene is possibly TRBD1 (5 bases). The germline V gene encodes CDR1 LNHDA and CDR2 SQIVND (reference sequence). The CDR3 runs 17 residues. V lost 2 bases and J 2 bases, leaving 17 bases between the germline ends. The CDR3 DNA follows: TGTGCCAGTAGTATAATCGCTGGGGCTCTCCACACAGATACGCAGTATTTT. It yields the protein CASSIIAGALHTDTQYF.

This chain joins TRBV2 and TRBJ1-1, with D possibly TRBD1 on 6 matching bases. The germline CDR1 and CDR2 sequences are SNHLY and FYNNEI. The V end was cut by 6 bases, the J end by 8 bases, with 16 bases between. This CDR3 contains 13 residues. The CDR3 region is CASSWDTVVEAFF. The CDR3, as DNA: TGTGCCAGCAGCTGGGACACCGTGGTAGAAGCTTTCTTT.

J is TRBJ2-1 and V is TRBV6-5; TRBD2 matches 7 bases. This CDR3 has 16 amino acids. Per the germline V gene, CDR1 is MNHEY and CDR2 is SVGAGI. After removal of 0 bases from V and 6 bases from J, the junction contained 8 bases not matched to a gene. In DNA form, the CDR3 reads TGTGCCAGCAGTTACTCGACGGCTAGCGGAATCAATGAGCAGTTCTTC. Protein product: CASSYSTASGINEQFF.

V gene TRBV18 combines with J gene TRBJ1-5, with D perhaps TRBD1 (6 bases). V lost 1 base, J lost 0 bases, and 16 bases lay in between. Germline V CDR1 and CDR2: KGHSH, LQKENI. CDR3 length equals 18 residues. Here the CDR3 reads CASSPQRQAILSNQPQHF. CDR3 bases: TGTGCCAGCTCACCACAACGACAGGCCATCCTTAGCAATCAGCCCCAGCATTTT.

This chain links TRBV28 with TRBJ2-1; D is perhaps TRBD1 (6 bases). CDR1 is MDHEN, CDR2 SYDVKM, per germline. V lost 3 bases to trimming and J lost 1 base, with 7 bases between them. CDR3 length: 14 amino acids. CDR3 sequence: CASSFQGSYNEQFF. For the CDR3, the DNA is TGTGCCAGCAGTTTCCAGGGGTCCTACAATGAGCAGTTCTTC.

The chain combines TRBV10-3 with TRBJ1-5; D possibly corresponds to TRBD1 (6 bases). The V end lost 9 bases, the J end lost 5 bases, and 14 bases lay between the germline ends. CDR3 length: 13 amino acids. Germline V gives CDR1 ENHRY, CDR2 SYGVKD. The CDR3 here is CAINTGLDQPQHF. The CDR3 DNA reads TGTGCCATTAACACAGGGTTGGATCAGCCCCAGCATTTT.

This chain links TRBV10-2 with TRBJ1-2; weak D call: TRBD1 (6 bases). Germline CDR1 is WSHSY and CDR2 is SAAADI. The CDR3 extends over 13 amino acids. V was shortened by 6 bases and J by 4 bases, with 12 bases between the two germline ends. The CDR3 DNA sequence: TGCGCCAGCAGCGTACAGGGTCCCTATGGCTACACCTTC. This codes for CASSVQGPYGYTF.

The V gene is TRBV5-1, the J gene TRBJ2-5, with a tentative D call TRBD1 (5 bases). V lost 4 bases to trimming and J lost 5 bases, with 15 bases between them. The CDR3 has 14 amino acids. The germline CDR1 and CDR2 sequences are SGHRS and YFSETQ. CDR3 nucleotide sequence: TGCGCCAGCAGCGCCGGAAGGGGTTGGGAGACCCAGTACTTC. It is translated as CASSAGRGWETQYF.

The chain combines TRBV4-3 with TRBJ2-1; tentatively, D is TRBD2 (7 bases). The CDR3 has 17 amino acids. Germline V CDR1 and CDR2: LGHNA, YSLEER. With 4 bases removed from V and 2 bases from J, the gap between germline ends came to 18 bases. The CDR3 is CASSREGVGGPYNEQFF. CDR3 nucleotides: TGCGCCAGCAGCCGAGAAGGTGTGGGGGGGCCCTACAATGAGCAGTTCTTC.

As to this clone: One junction end does not reproduce the germline sequence, and a read error may be involved. This rearrangement joins TRBV28 to TRBJ2-7; D is unclear. The V gene's germline CDR1 is MDHEN and CDR2 SYDVKM. The CDR3 has 11 amino acids. CDR3 in DNA: TGTGCCAGCAGTTTATTTCACGAGCAATACTTC. This translates into CASSLFHEQYF.

DNA for the CDR3: TGCGCCAGCAGTGAAGACGGGTCCGGGGCCAACGTCCTGACTTTC. Its translation is CASSEDGSGANVLTF. The V call is TRBV10-2, the J call TRBJ2-6; D is unclear. V was cut by 3 bases and J by 4 bases, with 10 bases left in between. This CDR3 is built from 15 residues. Germline CDR1 and CDR2: WSHSY and SAAADI.